This TCR beta chain was recovered during a study of shared clonotypes between healthy human individuals (TCRdb year 2020). About the full investigation: The cohort included three men and a couple of women between 18 and 49 years of age. For each donor, CD4 naive and CD4 memory were each given three plates, CD8 naive was given two plates, and CD8 memory was given one plate. The study deeply sequenced blood TCR repertoires of several healthy adults to estimate repertoire size and the extent of clonotype sharing between individuals. To increase sequencing depth and limit assay-specific biases, TCR repertoire library preparation and sequencing were carried out by different laboratories using diverse techniques. Between about 0.94 and 8.9 billion PBMCs per donor were obtained by leukapheresis. General findings and caveats noted by the study authors: Estimated clonotype richness was generally larger for naive than for memory subsets. Clonotypes shared by all four sorted-subset donors showed higher generation probabilities than non-shared clonotypes. Sharing across a few donors was observed for approximately 5% of naive CD4, over 3% of naive CD8, 2% to 2.5% of memory CD4, and roughly 0.4% of memory CD8 clonotypes. The small number of donors limited the genetic and exposure-history diversity represented. Sampling was limited to blood, and TCR repertoires in tissue likely differ from TCR repertoires in blood. Pairwise subsampling indicated that sequencing depth was expected to affect the degree of clonotype sharing among donors. Even with the large sequencing depth, rarefaction of the sorted-subset datasets indicated that sequencing was incomplete.

The donors were healthy, HIV-negative adults with no recently reported acute infections or vaccinations. Only Caucasian adults living in Nashville, Tennessee, USA were represented among the donors. CD4+ T cells were enriched by magnetic negative selection, after which naive cells were positively selected on CD45RA and the negative fraction was taken as the memory subset. Blood was obtained by leukapheresis, after which PBMCs were separated by Ficoll-Histopaque density gradient centrifugation and cryopreserved in liquid nitrogen vapor phase. Analytical flow cytometry was used to check the purity and quantity of each magnetically sorted T cell population. Genomic DNA was isolated from each sorted fraction and quantified by UV absorbance on a Nanodrop 2000c. TCR CDR3 regions were amplified from genomic DNA by multiplex PCR using the deep immunoSEQ assay. Genomic DNA extracted from each cell subset was distributed evenly over all wells of several immunoSEQ 96-well plates, and each plate served as one replicate. Each replicate PCR for sorted subsets received 200 ng genomic DNA, equal to tens of thousands of T cell genomes. Purified libraries were measured with a Qubit 3.0 fluorometer, size-checked on a Bioanalyzer 2100, and measured again with the KAPA Library Quantification kit. Every immunoSEQ 96-well plate was sequenced on a separate single-read 150-cycle Illumina NextSeq 550 flow cell. The study's processing was this. The immunoSEQ output contained only junctional sequences without quality scores, so filtering could not match that applied to full-length reads. Sequences were annotated with PyIR, a Python wrapper for IgBLAST v1.9, using IMGT germline references to assign V/J genes and CDR3. Reads with weak V/J assignments (E-value above 1e-6), missing CDR3, stop codons, out-of-frame junctions, or ambiguous translated residues were removed. V3J clonotypes were defined as sequences sharing the same inferred V gene, J gene, and CDR3 amino acid sequence. Percentage overlap between repertoires was computed as shared unique clonotypes divided by the size of the smaller repertoire. Richness of each repertoire was evaluated using RTK rarefaction, the Chao1 estimator, and Recon v2.1 estimates of unobserved clonotypes. For all TCRbeta clonotypes obtained by the gDNA method from a handful of donors, generation probabilities were computed with OLGA. TCRdb provides this immuneACCESS table in a form limited to in-frame rearrangements. Some clones are lacking; in checked studies, under half of them reflect an unresolved V gene, and why the rest are absent is not known. V, J and clone size are those of that table, while D and trimming were read from the DNA. Recorded for this sample are approximately 740,000 clones; approximately 74% of them occurred a single time. The ten most abundant clones make up under 2% of the sample.

In regard to this clone: Its binding antigen is unknown. It has no much larger one-base neighbor in the sample; base qualities were not kept.

V is reduced by 5 bases and J by 0 bases, leaving a spacing of 8 bases between them. Taken from cysteine to phenylalanine, the CDR3 has 14 residues. The only DNA kept is the CDR3, 42 bases in frame from the first base. The germline V gene encodes CDR1 SGHTA and CDR2 FQGNSA. The sample was memory CD4+ T cells sorted from blood. The sample's cell subset or site, from its label and the paper: CD45RA-negative fraction. This sequence originates from a woman aged 25 to 39 in good health. The rearrangement joined TRBV7-2 to TRBJ2-4, with the D gene too uncertain to name. The DNA sequence is given as TGTGCCAGCAGCACCAGCTTAGCCAAAAACATTCAGTACTTC. This yields the protein CASSTSLAKNIQYF.